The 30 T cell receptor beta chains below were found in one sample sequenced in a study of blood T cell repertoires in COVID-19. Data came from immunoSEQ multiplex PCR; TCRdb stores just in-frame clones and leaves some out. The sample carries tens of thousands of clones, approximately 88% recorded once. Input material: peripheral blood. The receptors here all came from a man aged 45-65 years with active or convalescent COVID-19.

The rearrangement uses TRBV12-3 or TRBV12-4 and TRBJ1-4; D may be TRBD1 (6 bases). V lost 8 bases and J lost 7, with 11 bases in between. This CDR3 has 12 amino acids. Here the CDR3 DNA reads TGTGCCAGCGGTCCAGGGGTTGAAAAACTGTTTTTT. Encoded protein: CASGPGVEKLFF.

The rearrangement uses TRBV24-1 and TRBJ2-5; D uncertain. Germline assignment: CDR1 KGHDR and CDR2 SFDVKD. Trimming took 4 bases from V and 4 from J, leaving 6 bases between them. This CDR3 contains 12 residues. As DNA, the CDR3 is TGTGCCACCAGTGACGCCGGAGAGACCCAGTACTTC. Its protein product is CATSDAGETQYF.

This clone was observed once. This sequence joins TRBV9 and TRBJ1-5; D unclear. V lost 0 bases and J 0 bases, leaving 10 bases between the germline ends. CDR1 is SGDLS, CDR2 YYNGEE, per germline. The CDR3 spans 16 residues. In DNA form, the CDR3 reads TGTGCCAGCAGCGTAGGTGGGCAGGCTAGCAATCAGCCCCAGCATTTT. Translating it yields CASSVGGQASNQPQHF.

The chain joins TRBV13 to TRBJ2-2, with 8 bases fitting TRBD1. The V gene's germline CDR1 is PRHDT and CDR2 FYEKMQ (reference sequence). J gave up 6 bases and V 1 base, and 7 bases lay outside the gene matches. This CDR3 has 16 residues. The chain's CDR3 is CASSLEVTGAAGELFF. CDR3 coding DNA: TGTGCCAGCAGCTTAGAAGTGACAGGGGCGGCCGGGGAGCTGTTTTTT.

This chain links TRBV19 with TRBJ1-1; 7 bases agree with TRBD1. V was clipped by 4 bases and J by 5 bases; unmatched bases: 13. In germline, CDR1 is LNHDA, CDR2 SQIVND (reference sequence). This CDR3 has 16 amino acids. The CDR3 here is CASSTYRGRGGTEAFF. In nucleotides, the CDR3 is TGTGCCAGTAGTACCTACAGGGGCCGGGGGGGGACTGAAGCTTTCTTT.

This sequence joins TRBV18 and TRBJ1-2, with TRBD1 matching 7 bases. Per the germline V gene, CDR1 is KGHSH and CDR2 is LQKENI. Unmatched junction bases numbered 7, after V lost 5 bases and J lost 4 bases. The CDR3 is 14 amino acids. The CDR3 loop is CASSSGTESYGYTF. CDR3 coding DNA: TGTGCCAGCTCATCGGGGACAGAAAGCTATGGCTACACCTTC.

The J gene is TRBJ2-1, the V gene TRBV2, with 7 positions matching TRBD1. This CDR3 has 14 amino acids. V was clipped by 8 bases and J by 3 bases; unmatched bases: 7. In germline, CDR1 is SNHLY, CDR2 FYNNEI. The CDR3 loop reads CASSETGYYNEQFF. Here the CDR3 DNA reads TGTGCCAGCTCAGAGACAGGGTACTACAATGAGCAGTTCTTC.

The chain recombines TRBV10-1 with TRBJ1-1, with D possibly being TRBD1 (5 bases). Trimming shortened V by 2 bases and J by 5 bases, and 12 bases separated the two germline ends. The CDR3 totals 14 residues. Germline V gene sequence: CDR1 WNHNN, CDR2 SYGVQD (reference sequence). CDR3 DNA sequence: TGCGCCAGCAGTGAGAAAAAAGGGGATACTGAAGCTTTCTTT. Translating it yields CASSEKKGDTEAFF.

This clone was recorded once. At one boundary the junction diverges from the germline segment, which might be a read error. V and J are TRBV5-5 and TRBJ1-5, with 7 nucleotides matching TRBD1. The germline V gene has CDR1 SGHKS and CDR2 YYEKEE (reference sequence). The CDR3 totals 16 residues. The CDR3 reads CANSPIGQVSDQPQHF. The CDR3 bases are TGTGCCAACAGCCCAATTGGACAGGTCTCGGATCAGCCCCAGCATTTT.

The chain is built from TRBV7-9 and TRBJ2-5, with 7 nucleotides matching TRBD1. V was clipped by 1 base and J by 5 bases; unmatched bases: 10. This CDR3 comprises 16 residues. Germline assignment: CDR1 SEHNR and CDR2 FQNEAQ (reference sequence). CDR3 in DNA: TGTGCCAGCAGCTTAGAATTCGGCAGGGGGACGGAGACCCAGTACTTC. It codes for CASSLEFGRGTETQYF.

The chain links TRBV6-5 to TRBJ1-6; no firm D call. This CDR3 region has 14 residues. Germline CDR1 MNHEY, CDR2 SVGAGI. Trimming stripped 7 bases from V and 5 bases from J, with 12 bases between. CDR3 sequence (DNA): TGTGCCAGCAACCGGGAGGCAAATAATTCACCCCTCCACTTT. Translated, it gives CASNREANNSPLHF.

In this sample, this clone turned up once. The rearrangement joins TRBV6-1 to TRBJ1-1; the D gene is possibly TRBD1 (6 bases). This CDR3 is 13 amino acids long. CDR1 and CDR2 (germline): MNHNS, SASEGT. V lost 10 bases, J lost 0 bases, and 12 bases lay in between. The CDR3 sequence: CATRTAMNTEAFF. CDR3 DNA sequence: TGTGCCACAAGGACAGCAATGAACACTGAAGCTTTCTTT.

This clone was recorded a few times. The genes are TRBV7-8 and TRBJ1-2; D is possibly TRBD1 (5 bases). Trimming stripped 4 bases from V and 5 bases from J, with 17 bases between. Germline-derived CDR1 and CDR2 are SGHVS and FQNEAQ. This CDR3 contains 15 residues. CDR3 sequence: CASSSDPGIGYGYTF. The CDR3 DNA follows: TGTGCCAGCAGCTCGGACCCAGGGATAGGATATGGCTACACCTTC.

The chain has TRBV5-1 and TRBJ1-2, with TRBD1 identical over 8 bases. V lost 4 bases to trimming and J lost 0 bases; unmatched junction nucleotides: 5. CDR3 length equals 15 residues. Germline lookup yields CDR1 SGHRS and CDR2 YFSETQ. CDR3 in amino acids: CASSDGQGANYGYTF. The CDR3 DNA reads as TGCGCCAGCAGCGATGGACAGGGAGCTAACTATGGCTACACCTTC.

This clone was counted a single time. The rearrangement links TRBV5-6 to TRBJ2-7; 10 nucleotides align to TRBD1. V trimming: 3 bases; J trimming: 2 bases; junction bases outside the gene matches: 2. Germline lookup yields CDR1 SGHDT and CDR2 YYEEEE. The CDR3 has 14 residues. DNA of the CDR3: TGTGCCAGCAGCTCGGGACAGGGGACCTACGAGCAGTACTTC. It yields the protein CASSSGQGTYEQYF.

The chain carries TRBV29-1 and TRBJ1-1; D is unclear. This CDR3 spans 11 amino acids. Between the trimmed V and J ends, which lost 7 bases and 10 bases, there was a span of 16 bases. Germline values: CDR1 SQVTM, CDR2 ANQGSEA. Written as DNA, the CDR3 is TGCAGCGCCGGGTCTTACCAGCGAGCTTTCTTT. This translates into CSAGSYQRAFF.

CDR3 bases: TGTGCCAGCAGTCGGGGACAGTCCTACGAGCAGTACTTC. This translates into CASSRGQSYEQYF. The chain links TRBV27 to TRBJ2-7; TRBD1 matches 7 bases. The germline V gene has CDR1 MNHEY and CDR2 SMNVEV (reference sequence). This CDR3 has 13 amino acids. Germline trimming cut 5 bases from V and 1 base from J; bases unmatched to any gene: 2.

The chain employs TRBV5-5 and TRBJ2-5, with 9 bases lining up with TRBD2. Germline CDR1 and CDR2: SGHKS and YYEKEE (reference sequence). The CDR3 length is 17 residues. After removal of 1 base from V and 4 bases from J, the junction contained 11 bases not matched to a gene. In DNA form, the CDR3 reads TGTGCCAGCAGCTTGATCGCAGGCGGGGGGGCCGCAGAGACCCAGTACTTC. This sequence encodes CASSLIAGGGAAETQYF.

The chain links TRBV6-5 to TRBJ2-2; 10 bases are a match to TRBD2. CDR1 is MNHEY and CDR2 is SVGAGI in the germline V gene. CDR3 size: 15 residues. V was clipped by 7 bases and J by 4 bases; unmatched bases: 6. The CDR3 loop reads CASTRAGGGTGELFF. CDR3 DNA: TGTGCCAGCACCCGAGCGGGGGGGGGCACCGGGGAGCTGTTTTTT.

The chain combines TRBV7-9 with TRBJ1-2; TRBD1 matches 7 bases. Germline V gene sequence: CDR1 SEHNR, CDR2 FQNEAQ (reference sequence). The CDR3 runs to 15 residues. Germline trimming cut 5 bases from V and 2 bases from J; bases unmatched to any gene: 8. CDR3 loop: CASSLTGTVNYGYTF. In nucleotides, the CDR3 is TGTGCCAGCAGCCTTACCGGGACAGTGAACTATGGCTACACCTTC.

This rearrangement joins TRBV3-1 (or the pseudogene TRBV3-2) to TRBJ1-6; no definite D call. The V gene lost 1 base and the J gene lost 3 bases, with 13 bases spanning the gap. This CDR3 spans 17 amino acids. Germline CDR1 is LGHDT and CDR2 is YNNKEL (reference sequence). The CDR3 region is CASSQGIPGNYNSPLHF. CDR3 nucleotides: TGTGCCAGCAGCCAAGGGATCCCGGGAAACTATAATTCACCCCTCCACTTT.

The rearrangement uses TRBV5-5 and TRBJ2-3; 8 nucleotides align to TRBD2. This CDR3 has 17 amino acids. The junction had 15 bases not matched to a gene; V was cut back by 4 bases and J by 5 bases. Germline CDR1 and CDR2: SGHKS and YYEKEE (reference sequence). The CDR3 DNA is TGTGCCAGCAGCCACGAAGGGCAGCGGGGGTCGCGAGATACGCAGTATTTT. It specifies CASSHEGQRGSRDTQYF.

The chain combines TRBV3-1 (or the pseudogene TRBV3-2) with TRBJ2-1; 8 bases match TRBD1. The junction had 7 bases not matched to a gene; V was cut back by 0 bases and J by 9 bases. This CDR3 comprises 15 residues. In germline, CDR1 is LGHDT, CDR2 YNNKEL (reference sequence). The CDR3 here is CASSQERQGIGEQFF. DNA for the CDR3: TGTGCCAGCAGCCAAGAGCGACAGGGGATTGGTGAGCAGTTCTTC.

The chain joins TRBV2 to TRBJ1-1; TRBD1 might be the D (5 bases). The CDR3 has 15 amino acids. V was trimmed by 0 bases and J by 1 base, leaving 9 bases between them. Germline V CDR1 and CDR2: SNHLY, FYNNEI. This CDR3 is CASSEARQKNTEAFF. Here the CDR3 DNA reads TGTGCCAGCAGTGAAGCGCGACAGAAGAACACTGAAGCTTTCTTT.

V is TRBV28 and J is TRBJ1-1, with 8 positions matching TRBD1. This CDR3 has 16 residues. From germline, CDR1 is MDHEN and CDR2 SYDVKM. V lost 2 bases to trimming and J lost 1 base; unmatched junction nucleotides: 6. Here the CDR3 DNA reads TGTGCCAGCAGTTTAGAGACAGGGGCGGGGAACACTGAAGCTTTCTTT. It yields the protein CASSLETGAGNTEAFF.

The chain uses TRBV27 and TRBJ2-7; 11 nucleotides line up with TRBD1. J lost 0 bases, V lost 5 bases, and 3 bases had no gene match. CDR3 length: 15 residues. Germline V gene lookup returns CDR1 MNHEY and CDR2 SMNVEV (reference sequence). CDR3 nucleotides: TGTGCCAGCAGTCCCGGGACAGGGGGCTCCTACGAGCAGTACTTC. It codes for CASSPGTGGSYEQYF.

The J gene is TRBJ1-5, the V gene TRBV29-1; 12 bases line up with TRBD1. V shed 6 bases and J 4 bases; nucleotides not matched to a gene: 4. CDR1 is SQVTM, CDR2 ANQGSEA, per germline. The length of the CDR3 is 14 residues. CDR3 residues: CSVGDRGQNQPQHF. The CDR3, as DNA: TGCAGCGTCGGGGACAGGGGGCAAAATCAGCCCCAGCATTTT.

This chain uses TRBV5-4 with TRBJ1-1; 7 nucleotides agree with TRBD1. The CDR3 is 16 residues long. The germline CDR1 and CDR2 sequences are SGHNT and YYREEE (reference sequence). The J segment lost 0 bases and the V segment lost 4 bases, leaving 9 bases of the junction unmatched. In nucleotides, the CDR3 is TGTGCCAGCAGCCTACAAAAGACAGGGTTGAACACTGAAGCTTTCTTT. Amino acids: CASSLQKTGLNTEAFF.

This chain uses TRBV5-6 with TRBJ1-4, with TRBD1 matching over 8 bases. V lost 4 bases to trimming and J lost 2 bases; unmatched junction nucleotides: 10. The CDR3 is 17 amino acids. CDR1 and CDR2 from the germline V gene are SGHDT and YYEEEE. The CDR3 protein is CASSPWTGSRTNEKLFF. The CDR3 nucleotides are TGTGCCAGCAGCCCCTGGACAGGGTCTAGGACTAATGAAAAACTGTTTTTT.

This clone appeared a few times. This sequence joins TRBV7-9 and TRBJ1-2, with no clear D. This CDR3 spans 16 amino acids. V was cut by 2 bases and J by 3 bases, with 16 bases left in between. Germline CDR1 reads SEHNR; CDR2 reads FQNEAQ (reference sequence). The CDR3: CASSLNREEMHYGYTF. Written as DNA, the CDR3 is TGTGCCAGCAGCTTAAACCGGGAGGAGATGCACTATGGCTACACCTTC.